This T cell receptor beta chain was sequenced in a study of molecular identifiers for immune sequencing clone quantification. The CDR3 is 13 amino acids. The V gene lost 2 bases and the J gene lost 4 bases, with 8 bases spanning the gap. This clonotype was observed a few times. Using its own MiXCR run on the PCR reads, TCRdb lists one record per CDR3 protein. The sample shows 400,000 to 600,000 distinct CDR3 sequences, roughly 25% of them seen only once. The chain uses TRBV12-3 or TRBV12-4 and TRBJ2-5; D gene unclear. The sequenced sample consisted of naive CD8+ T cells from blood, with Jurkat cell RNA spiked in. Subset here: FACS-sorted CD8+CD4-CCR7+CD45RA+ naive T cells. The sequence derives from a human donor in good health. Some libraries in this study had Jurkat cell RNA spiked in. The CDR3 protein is CASSLTSVETQYF. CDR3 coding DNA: TGTGCCAGCAGTTTAACATCGGTAGAGACCCAGTACTTC.